These 32 T cell receptor beta chains share one sample of origin, sequenced in a study of blood T cell repertoires in COVID-19. The table came from immunoSEQ multiplex PCR; TCRdb's copy has only in-frame clones and leaves some out. There are just over 650,000 clones in the sample; 90% occur only once, and roughly 0.25% lies in the top ten. Source material: peripheral blood. The receptors were gathered from a young woman with acute or convalescent COVID-19.

The V and J genes are TRBV4-3 and TRBJ1-1, with D possibly TRBD1 on 6 matching bases. This CDR3 region has 13 residues. The germline gives CDR1 LGHNA, CDR2 YSLEER. Trimming took off 2 bases at V and 7 bases at J, with 11 bases between the two ends. The CDR3 DNA reads as TGCGCCAGCAGCCAAAGGGGGACATATGAAGCTTTCTTT. Its translation is CASSQRGTYEAFF.

The rearrangement links TRBV24-1 to TRBJ1-1; TRBD1 matches 8 bases. Germline trimming cut 3 bases from V and 1 base from J; bases unmatched to any gene: 15. This CDR3 has 19 residues. Germline CDR1 and CDR2: KGHDR and SFDVKD. The CDR3 DNA sequence: TGTGCCACCAGTGATGAAGGGACAGGAATGCTCAAGAAGAACACTGAAGCTTTCTTT. This sequence encodes CATSDEGTGMLKKNTEAFF.

This clone showed up just once. The V and J genes are TRBV4-1 and TRBJ2-7; possible D gene TRBD2, 5 bases. The V gene lost 0 bases and the J gene lost 6 bases, with 15 bases spanning the gap. The CDR3 is 15 amino acids. Germline V gene sequence: CDR1 MGHRA, CDR2 YSYEKL. The CDR3 DNA sequence: TGCGCCAGCAGCCAAGATCTAGAGGGTCCGGGCGAGCAGTACTTC. Protein sequence: CASSQDLEGPGEQYF.

This sequence joins TRBV9 and TRBJ1-1, with 8 nucleotides matching TRBD1. Per germline, CDR1 SGDLS and CDR2 YYNGEE. V lost 3 bases, J lost 5 bases, and 9 bases stayed unmatched. The CDR3 runs 15 residues. CDR3 nucleotide sequence: TGTGCCAGCAGCGGGGACAGGCGAGGAGGAACTGAAGCTTTCTTT. This sequence encodes CASSGDRRGGTEAFF. Looking up the rest from reference TRBV9 and TRBJ1-1 gives the full variable domain: DSGVTQTPKHLITATGQRVTLRCSPRSGDLSVYWYQQSLDQGLQFLIQYYNGEERAKGNILERFSAQQFPDLHSELNLSSLELGDSALYFCASSGDRRGGTEAFFGQGTRLTVV.

The J gene is TRBJ2-3, the V gene TRBV27, with D possibly matching TRBD2 (7 bases). The V and J ends lost 8 bases and 7 bases respectively, with 16 bases between them. CDR1 is MNHEY, CDR2 SMNVEV, per germline (reference sequence). This CDR3 comprises 13 residues. CDR3 region: CASSRGAGYTQYF. DNA for the CDR3: TGTGCCAGCTCCCGGGGGGCCGGGTATACGCAGTATTTT.

Worth noting for this clone: Other DNA sequences in the same sample also yield this CDR3. The chain couples TRBV12-3 or TRBV12-4 to TRBJ1-4; D is uncertain. Trimming removed 3 bases at V and 8 bases at J, with 4 bases between. This CDR3 is 11 amino acids long. This CDR3 is CASSFGEKLFF. As DNA, the CDR3 is TGTGCCAGCAGTTTTGGCGAAAAACTGTTTTTT.

This clone came up once. The chain employs TRBV6-5 and TRBJ1-1; a possible D gene is TRBD1 (6 bases). Germline V gene lookup returns CDR1 MNHEY and CDR2 SVGAGI. The CDR3 extends over 13 amino acids. V lost 6 bases and J 4 bases, leaving 12 bases between the germline ends. The CDR3 sequence: CASRTPQGTEAFF. CDR3 DNA: TGTGCCAGCAGAACACCACAGGGCACTGAAGCTTTCTTT.

The rearrangement links TRBV19 to TRBJ2-1, with 8 bases matching TRBD1. V trimming: 6 bases; J trimming: 7 bases; junction bases outside the gene matches: 8. The CDR3 contains 14 residues. Germline V CDR1 and CDR2: LNHDA, SQIVND (reference sequence). The CDR3 coding sequence is TGTGCCAGTAGGAGTCAGGGGGCGAGGAATGAGCAGTTCTTC. Translated, it gives CASRSQGARNEQFF.

The chain has TRBV13 and TRBJ1-4, with 8 nucleotides matching TRBD1. J gave up 8 bases and V 5 bases, and 10 bases lay outside the gene matches. This CDR3 has 15 amino acids. CDR1 and CDR2 (germline): PRHDT, FYEKMQ (reference sequence). The CDR3 DNA follows: TGTGCCAGCAGCCCGTACAGGGGGACTTACGAAAAACTGTTTTTT. Amino acids: CASSPYRGTYEKLFF.

The gene calls are TRBV25-1 and TRBJ1-2, with 10 bases fitting TRBD1. This CDR3 contains 16 residues. The germline V gene has CDR1 MGHDK and CDR2 SYGVNS. The trim removed 3 bases at V and 2 bases at J, leaving 6 bases unmatched. In DNA, the CDR3 is TGTGCCAGCAGTGATTCCCCGGGACAGGGGAACTATGGCTACACCTTC. Encoded protein: CASSDSPGQGNYGYTF.

The V gene is TRBV6-5, the J gene TRBJ2-7; D gene unclear. Germline V gene data show CDR1 as MNHEY and CDR2 as SVGAGI. The CDR3 length is 14 residues. V was pared by 2 bases and J by 4 bases, with 12 bases between. The CDR3: CASSYRDGLYEQYF. CDR3 sequence (DNA): TGTGCCAGCAGTTACCGTGATGGGCTTTACGAGCAGTACTTC.

This chain joins TRBV4-2 and TRBJ1-1; D not certain. Per the germline V gene, CDR1 is LGHNA and CDR2 is YNFKEQ. Deletions cut 0 bases from V and 7 bases from J, with 15 bases between. The CDR3 length is 15 residues. The CDR3 here is CASSQDPRGHGEAFF. For the CDR3, the DNA is TGTGCCAGCAGCCAAGACCCCCGAGGGCACGGTGAAGCTTTCTTT.

V usage is TRBV19 and J usage is TRBJ2-7; D possibly corresponds to TRBD2 (5 bases). Germline CDR1 is LNHDA and CDR2 is SQIVND (reference sequence). The V end lost 3 bases, the J end lost 1 base, and 10 bases lay between the germline ends. The CDR3 runs 14 residues. In DNA, the CDR3 is TGTGCCAGTAGTATCGGGGAGTGGTCCTACGAGCAGTACTTC. This codes for CASSIGEWSYEQYF.

This chain joins TRBV7-9 and TRBJ1-1; no definite D call. Trimming pared 3 bases from V and 5 bases from J, leaving 13 bases between. This CDR3 has 14 amino acids. Germline CDR1 SEHNR, CDR2 FQNEAQ (reference sequence). CDR3 sequence: CASSFETGRTEAFF. The CDR3 region has the DNA TGTGCCAGCAGCTTTGAGACCGGGAGGACTGAAGCTTTCTTT.

The rearrangement uses TRBV18 and TRBJ2-1; tentatively, D is TRBD1 (6 bases). Germline V CDR1 and CDR2: KGHSH, LQKENI. V was trimmed by 7 bases and J by 12 bases, leaving 13 bases between them. The CDR3 covers 11 residues. The CDR3 bases are TGTGCCAGCTTAACAGGGAAGGGGCAGTTCTTC. It codes for CASLTGKGQFF.

The chain has TRBV21-1 and TRBJ1-5. TRBV21-1 is described as a pseudogene. CDR3 size: 13 residues. The CDR3 sequence: CASSIGEEEPQHF. DNA for the CDR3: TGTGCCAGCAGCATTGGTGAGGAGGAGCCCCAGCATTTT.

This chain links TRBV5-1 with TRBJ2-3; a possible D gene is TRBD1 (5 bases). CDR1 and CDR2 from the germline V gene are SGHRS and YFSETQ. The length of the CDR3 is 13 residues. V lost 3 bases and J lost 4, with 9 bases in between. The CDR3 DNA sequence: TGCGCCAGCAGCTCGCTAGGGGCAGATACGCAGTATTTT. This encodes CASSSLGADTQYF.

The rearrangement links TRBV24-1 to TRBJ1-5; D is perhaps TRBD1 (5 bases). The CDR3 runs 13 residues. Germline V gene lookup returns CDR1 KGHDR and CDR2 SFDVKD. Trimming took off 3 bases at V and 7 bases at J, with 9 bases between the two ends. In DNA, the CDR3 is TGTGCCACCAGTGATCAGGGTGTACAGCCCCAGCATTTT. Amino acids: CATSDQGVQPQHF.

This clone occurred a few times. The J gene is TRBJ2-2, the V gene TRBV18, with 7 bases that match TRBD1. V dropped 6 bases and J dropped 7; count of bases not matched to a gene: 5. The CDR3 runs to 13 residues. From germline, CDR1 is KGHSH and CDR2 LQKENI. CDR3 in DNA: TGTGCCAGCTCCAAGGGGGCAGACGGGGAGCTGTTTTTT. Its protein is CASSKGADGELFF.

Of note for this clone: One end of the junction does not line up with germline, which may come from a read error. Here the CDR3 reads CASREGTSGGHNEQFF. The CDR3 DNA sequence: TGTGCCAGCAGAGAAGGGACTAGCGGGGGCCACAATGAGCAGTTCTTC. The chain links TRBV2 to TRBJ2-1; TRBD2 matches 14 bases. Germline loops: CDR1 SNHLY, CDR2 FYNNEI. CDR3 length: 16 amino acids.

The chain links TRBV3-1 (or the pseudogene TRBV3-2) to TRBJ2-1; TRBD2 matches at 7 bases. The V segment lost 4 bases and the J segment 10 bases; nucleotides outside the gene matches: 10. Looked up from germline, CDR1 is LGHDT and CDR2 is YNNKEL (reference sequence). The CDR3 covers 14 residues. The CDR3 protein is CASSPTSALNEQFF. The CDR3 nucleotides are TGTGCCAGCAGCCCCACTAGCGCCCTTAACGAGCAGTTCTTC.

This chain uses TRBV24-1 with TRBJ1-3; 9 bases align to TRBD1. V trimming: 8 bases; J trimming: 4 bases; junction bases outside the gene matches: 14. The CDR3 is 17 amino acids. Germline CDR1 reads KGHDR; CDR2 reads SFDVKD. This CDR3 reads CATNGPYRGQEGNTIYF. The DNA of the CDR3 is TGTGCCACCAACGGACCATACAGGGGGCAAGAAGGAAACACCATATATTTT.

The chain carries TRBV5-4 and TRBJ1-4; D may be TRBD1 (6 bases). Deletions cut 4 bases from V and 10 bases from J, with 26 bases between. The CDR3 contains 17 residues. Germline values: CDR1 SGHNT, CDR2 YYREEE (reference sequence). Here the CDR3 DNA reads TGTGCCAGCAGCGCGCCTCGGACCGCACTCCTAGGGGGAAAACTGTTTTTT. Translating gives CASSAPRTALLGGKLFF.

This rearrangement joins TRBV6-5 to TRBJ2-5, with TRBD2 matching over 8 bases. CDR1 is MNHEY and CDR2 is SVGAGI in the germline V gene. CDR3 length: 14 residues. The trim removed 6 bases at V and 1 base at J, leaving 4 bases unmatched. CDR3 region: CASRWAGGQETQYF. The CDR3 nucleotides read TGTGCCAGCAGGTGGGCGGGGGGCCAAGAGACCCAGTACTTC.

V usage is TRBV9 and J usage is TRBJ2-2; TRBD2 aligns across 11 bases. Germline CDR1 is SGDLS and CDR2 is YYNGEE. This CDR3 comprises 15 residues. The V segment lost 7 bases and the J segment 0 bases; nucleotides outside the gene matches: 2. The CDR3 nucleotides are TGTGCCAGCTCTAGCGGGGGGACGAACACCGGGGAGCTGTTTTTT. It translates to CASSSGGTNTGELFF.

The rearrangement links TRBV28 to TRBJ2-7; TRBD1 matches 10 bases. CDR3 length equals 15 residues. With V trimmed by 6 bases and J by 1 base, 6 bases remained unmatched. CDR1 MDHEN and CDR2 SYDVKM come from the germline V gene. CDR3 loop: CASRLDRGLSYEQYF. The CDR3 nucleotides are TGTGCCAGCAGACTCGACAGGGGGCTATCCTACGAGCAGTACTTC.

The rearrangement uses TRBV7-2 and TRBJ2-6; D is uncertain. Trimming removed 5 bases at V and 0 bases at J, with 17 bases between. The V gene's germline CDR1 is SGHTA and CDR2 FQGNSA. The CDR3 contains 18 residues. In DNA form, the CDR3 reads TGTGCCAGCAGCCCAGACTTCTCCTGGATCTCTGGGGCCAACGTCCTGACTTTC. Residues: CASSPDFSWISGANVLTF.

The V gene is TRBV4-1, the J gene TRBJ2-2; D ambiguous. This CDR3 is built from 14 residues. Trimming took off 0 bases at V and 6 bases at J, with 8 bases between the two ends. CDR1 is MGHRA and CDR2 is YSYEKL in the germline V gene. CDR3 loop: CASSQDLGAGELFF. In nucleotides, the CDR3 is TGCGCCAGCAGCCAAGATTTGGGCGCCGGGGAGCTGTTTTTT.

This chain connects TRBV29-1 to TRBJ1-1, with D possibly being TRBD1 (6 bases). The CDR3 is 14 residues long. V lost 7 bases and J lost 7, with 22 bases in between. Germline CDR1 SQVTM, CDR2 ANQGSEA. Here the CDR3 DNA reads TGCAGCGGTGTGACAGGACGGACCCCTGTTGAAGCTTTCTTT. Residues: CSGVTGRTPVEAFF. The whole variable domain, remainder taken from reference TRBV29-1 and TRBJ1-1, is SAVISQKPSRDICQRGTSLTIQCQVDSQVTMMFWYRQQPGQSLTLIATANQGSEATYESGFVIDKFPISRPNLTFSTLTVSNMSPEDSSIYLCSGVTGRTPVEAFFGQGTRLTVV.

V is TRBV5-8 and J is TRBJ2-7; D not certain. Trimming took 4 bases from V and 5 from J, leaving 13 bases between them. This CDR3 has 13 residues. Per germline, CDR1 SGHTS and CDR2 YDEGEE. As DNA, the CDR3 is TGTGCCAGCAGCCTAGTGGGTCACAACGAGCAGTACTTC. Translation gives CASSLVGHNEQYF.

The chain employs TRBV10-3 and TRBJ1-1; tentatively, D is TRBD1 (6 bases). Trimming cost V 5 bases and J 0 bases, with 16 bases left between them. The CDR3 is made up of 16 amino acids. Looked up from germline, CDR1 is ENHRY and CDR2 is SYGVKD. CDR3 sequence reads: CAISPGQTTMNTEAFF. The CDR3 region has the DNA TGTGCCATCAGTCCCGGACAGACGACGATGAACACTGAAGCTTTCTTT.

V gene TRBV5-6 combines with J gene TRBJ1-2; D not resolved. Trimming pared 4 bases from V and 13 bases from J, leaving 14 bases between. Germline V gene sequence: CDR1 SGHDT, CDR2 YYEEEE. The length of the CDR3 is 11 residues. CDR3 in DNA: TGTGCCAGCAGCCTTGGGAGTCTACCCACCTTC. It specifies CASSLGSLPTF.